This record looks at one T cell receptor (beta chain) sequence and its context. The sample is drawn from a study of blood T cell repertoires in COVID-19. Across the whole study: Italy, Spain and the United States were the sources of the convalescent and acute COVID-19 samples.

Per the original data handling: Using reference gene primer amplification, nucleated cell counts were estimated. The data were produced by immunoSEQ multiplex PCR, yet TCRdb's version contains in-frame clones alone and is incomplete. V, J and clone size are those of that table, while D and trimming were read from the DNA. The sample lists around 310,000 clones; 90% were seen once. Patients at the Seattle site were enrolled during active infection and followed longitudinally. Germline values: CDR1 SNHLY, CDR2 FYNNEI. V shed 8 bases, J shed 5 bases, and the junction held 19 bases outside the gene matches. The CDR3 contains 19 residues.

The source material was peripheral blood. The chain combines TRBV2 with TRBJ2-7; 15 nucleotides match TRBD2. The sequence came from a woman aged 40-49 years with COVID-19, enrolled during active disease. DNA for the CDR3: TGTGCCAGCTCGTATCGGAGACGGGGGACTAGCGGGAGGAACAACGAGCAGTACTTC. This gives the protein CASSYRRRGTSGRNNEQYF.